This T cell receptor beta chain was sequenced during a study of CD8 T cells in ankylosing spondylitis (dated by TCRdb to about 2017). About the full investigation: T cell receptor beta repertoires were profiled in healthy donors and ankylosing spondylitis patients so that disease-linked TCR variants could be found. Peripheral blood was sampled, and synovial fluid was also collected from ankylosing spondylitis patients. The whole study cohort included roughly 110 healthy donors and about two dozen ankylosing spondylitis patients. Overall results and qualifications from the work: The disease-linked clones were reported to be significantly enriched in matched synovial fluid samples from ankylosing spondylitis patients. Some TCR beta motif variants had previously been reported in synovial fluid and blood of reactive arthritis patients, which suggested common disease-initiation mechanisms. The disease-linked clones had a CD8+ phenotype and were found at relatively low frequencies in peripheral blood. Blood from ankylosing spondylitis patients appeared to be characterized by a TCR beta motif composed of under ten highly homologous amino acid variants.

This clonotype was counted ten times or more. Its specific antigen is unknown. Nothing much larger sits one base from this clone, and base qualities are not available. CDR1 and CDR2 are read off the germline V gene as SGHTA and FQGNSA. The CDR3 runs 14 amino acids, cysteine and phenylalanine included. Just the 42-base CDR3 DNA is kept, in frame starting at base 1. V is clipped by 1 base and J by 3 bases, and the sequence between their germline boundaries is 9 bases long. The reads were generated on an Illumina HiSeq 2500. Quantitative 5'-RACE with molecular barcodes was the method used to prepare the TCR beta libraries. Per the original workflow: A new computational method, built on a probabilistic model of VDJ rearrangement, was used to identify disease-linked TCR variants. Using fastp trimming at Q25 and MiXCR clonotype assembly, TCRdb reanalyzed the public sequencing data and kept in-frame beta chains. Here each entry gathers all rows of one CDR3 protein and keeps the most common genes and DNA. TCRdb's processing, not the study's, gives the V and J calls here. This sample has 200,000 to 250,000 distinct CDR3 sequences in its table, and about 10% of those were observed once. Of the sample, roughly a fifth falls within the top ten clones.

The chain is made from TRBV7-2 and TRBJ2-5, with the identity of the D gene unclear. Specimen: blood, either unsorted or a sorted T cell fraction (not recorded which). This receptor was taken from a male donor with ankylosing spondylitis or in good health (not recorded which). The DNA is TGTGCCAGCAGCTTAGACGGCGGAGAAGAGACCCAGTACTTC. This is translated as CASSLDGGEETQYF. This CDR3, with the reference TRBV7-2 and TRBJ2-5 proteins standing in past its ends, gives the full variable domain GAGVSQSPSNKVTEKGKDVELRCDPISGHTALYWYRQSLGQGLEFLIYFQGNSAPDKSGLPSDRFSAERTGGSVSTLTIQRTQQEDSAVYLCASSLDGGEETQYFGPGTRLLVL.